What follows are 27 T cell receptor beta chains derived from one specimen sequenced in a study of cytomegalovirus exposure and HLA in healthy donors (TCRdb year 2017). Library generation was performed with the immunoSEQ multiplex PCR assay. A mixture of 60 forward primers for TCR Vbeta segments and 13 reverse primers for TCR Jbeta segments was used in the multiplex PCR. In its TCRdb copy, this immuneACCESS table keeps in-frame sequences only and misses some clones. Where compared with another copy, unresolved V genes explain less than half of these, and the others have no known cause. The sample table records some 120,000 clones; over 70% of these occur just once. The ten top clones hold under 4.5% of the sample. The sequenced sample consisted of PBMCs. The receptors shown here come from a man aged 18 to 35 in good health and CMV-seropositive.

The chain has TRBV5-1 and TRBJ2-5; no reliable D call. The end of the DNA aligns better with TRBJ2-7, so the J call may be wrong. Germline V lookup: CDR1 SGHRS, CDR2 YFSETQ. CDR3 length equals 14 residues. The CDR3 DNA reads TGCGCCAGCAGCTTCGCGCCACCCCTTTACGAGCAGTACTTC. As protein: CASSFAPPLYEQYF.

Written as DNA, the CDR3 is TGCGCCAGCAGCCAAGAACAGGGGACAGAGACCCAGTACTTC. Translating gives CASSQEQGTETQYF. The J gene is TRBJ2-5, the V gene TRBV4-1; the match to TRBD1 covers 7 bases. The CDR3 contains 14 residues. From germline, CDR1 is MGHRA and CDR2 YSYEKL. V dropped 0 bases and J dropped 4; count of bases not matched to a gene: 2.

The V and J genes are TRBV7-6 and TRBJ1-2, with 7 bases that match TRBD1. V lost 1 base to trimming and J lost 8 bases; unmatched junction nucleotides: 7. This CDR3 contains 14 residues. Germline-derived CDR1 and CDR2 are SGHVS and FNYEAQ. CDR3 loop: CASSLDQGVRGYTF. The CDR3 DNA follows: TGTGCCAGCAGCTTAGACCAGGGGGTACGGGGCTACACCTTC.

The chain couples TRBV5-4 to TRBJ2-5; D is possibly TRBD2 (5 bases). The CDR3 has 14 residues. From germline, CDR1 is SGHNT and CDR2 YYREEE (reference sequence). Trimming removed 0 bases at V and 0 bases at J, with 6 bases between. CDR3 protein: CASSLAGNQETQYF. Written as DNA, the CDR3 is TGTGCCAGCAGCTTGGCGGGGAACCAAGAGACCCAGTACTTC.

This rearrangement joins TRBV5-1 to TRBJ1-1; D remains ambiguous. This CDR3 contains 14 residues. Deletions cut 1 base from V and 4 bases from J, with 11 bases between. Per the germline V gene, CDR1 is SGHRS and CDR2 is YFSETQ. The CDR3 DNA follows: TGCGCCAGCAGCTTGTCGGGGAGAGGCACTGAAGCTTTCTTT. Encoded protein: CASSLSGRGTEAFF.

In its sample, this clone was seen a few times. V gene TRBV4-3 combines with J gene TRBJ1-6, with TRBD1 as a possible D gene (5 bases). CDR3 size: 13 residues. CDR1 is LGHNA and CDR2 is YSLEER in the germline V gene. V lost 5 bases and J lost 7, with 9 bases in between. The CDR3 loop reads CASSGSGNSPLHF. The CDR3 nucleotides read TGCGCCAGCAGCGGCTCAGGGAATTCACCCCTCCACTTT.

In its sample, this clone was seen a few times. Mismatch with germline at one junction end may stem from a read error. The chain couples TRBV25-1 to TRBJ1-1; no definite D call. The CDR3 totals 11 residues. The germline V gene encodes CDR1 MGHDK and CDR2 SYGVNS. The CDR3 nucleotides read TGTGCCAGCAGTGAATATGGAGCCACCAACTTT. Translated: CASSEYGATNF.

The V call is TRBV6-5, the J call TRBJ2-2; TRBD2 is a possible D gene (5 bases). Trimming stripped 11 bases from V and 6 bases from J, with 19 bases between. The CDR3 extends over 14 amino acids. Germline CDR1 and CDR2: MNHEY and SVGAGI. The CDR3 bases are TGTGCCGGGCAAAAGGAGGCGGTTCCCGGGGAGCTGTTTTTT. As protein: CAGQKEAVPGELFF.

The chain links TRBV7-9 to TRBJ2-4; 11 bases fit TRBD2. V lost 5 bases, J lost 7 bases, and 7 bases stayed unmatched. Germline V CDR1 and CDR2: SEHNR, FQNEAQ (reference sequence). This CDR3 contains 15 residues. CDR3 nucleotide sequence: TGTGCCAGCAGCGAGACTAGCGGGAAAGGGAACATTCAGTACTTC. Translation gives CASSETSGKGNIQYF.

This clone showed up just a few times. The chain recombines TRBV9 with TRBJ1-2, with D hard to call. Trimming cost V 2 bases and J 1 base, with 9 bases left between them. This CDR3 contains 14 residues. Germline values: CDR1 SGDLS, CDR2 YYNGEE. The DNA for the CDR3 is TGTGCCAGCAGCGTTTCACAGAATAACTATGGCTACACCTTC. This translates into CASSVSQNNYGYTF.

This chain links TRBV5-1 with TRBJ2-1; 8 bases match TRBD2. The V gene end was trimmed by 4 bases and the J gene end by 0 bases; junction bases not matched to a gene: 12. The CDR3 covers 18 residues. Germline CDR1 and CDR2: SGHRS and YFSETQ. CDR3 sequence reads: CASSRLSGGASSYNEQFF. The CDR3 DNA reads TGCGCCAGCAGCCGCCTCAGCGGGGGAGCTAGCTCCTACAATGAGCAGTTCTTC.

V usage is TRBV5-6 and J usage is TRBJ2-7; 7 nucleotides line up with TRBD1. Trimming removed 4 bases from V and 0 bases from J; junction bases left unmatched: 4. The CDR3 is made up of 14 amino acids. Germline CDR1 and CDR2: SGHDT and YYEEEE. CDR3 residues: CASSLRDSSYEQYF. CDR3 coding DNA: TGTGCCAGCAGCCTCAGGGACAGCTCCTACGAGCAGTACTTC.

V is TRBV4-1 and J is TRBJ2-7; no reliable D call. The CDR3 extends over 14 amino acids. V was cut by 1 base and J by 2 bases, with 9 bases left in between. Germline CDR1 reads MGHRA; CDR2 reads YSYEKL. The CDR3 region is CASSQGDWTYEQYF. The CDR3, as DNA: TGCGCCAGCAGCCAAGGAGACTGGACCTACGAGCAGTACTTC.

This sequence joins TRBV30 and TRBJ1-4; 8 bases fit TRBD1. The CDR3 is 11 residues long. Trimming at V came to 5 bases and at J to 13 bases, leaving 6 bases not matched to a gene. Germline V gene lookup returns CDR1 GTSNPN and CDR2 SVGIG (reference sequence). Here the CDR3 DNA reads TGTGCCTGGGAAACAGGGGGAGGACTGTTTTTT. Its translation is CAWETGGGLFF.

The chain combines TRBV9 with TRBJ2-6; 7 nucleotides line up with TRBD1. J was trimmed by 1 base and V by 3 bases; bases with no gene match: 10. CDR3 length: 18 amino acids. CDR1 and CDR2 (germline): SGDLS, YYNGEE. CDR3 DNA sequence: TGTGCCAGCAGCGCCAGAACAGGGGTGTTATCTGGGGCCAACGTCCTGACTTTC. It codes for CASSARTGVLSGANVLTF. The variable domain in full, completed from reference TRBV9 and TRBJ2-6, reads DSGVTQTPKHLITATGQRVTLRCSPRSGDLSVYWYQQSLDQGLQFLIQYYNGEERAKGNILERFSAQQFPDLHSELNLSSLELGDSALYFCASSARTGVLSGANVLTFGAGSRLTVL.

This sequence joins TRBV4-3 and TRBJ1-2; the D gene is possibly TRBD1 (5 bases). CDR1 is LGHNA, CDR2 YSLEER, per germline. The CDR3 covers 17 residues. Trimming removed 1 base at V and 4 bases at J, with 19 bases between. CDR3 amino acids: CASSQARRSGEVYGYTF. The CDR3 nucleotides read TGCGCCAGCAGCCAAGCTCGACGGTCGGGGGAGGTCTATGGCTACACCTTC.

J is TRBJ2-3 and V is TRBV29-1; TRBD2 matches 10 bases. The CDR3 runs 17 residues. Trimming at V came to 5 bases and at J to 5 bases, leaving 16 bases not matched to a gene. Germline-derived CDR1 and CDR2 are SQVTM and ANQGSEA. CDR3 DNA sequence: TGCAGCGTTCTAAGACGCACTCTAGCGGGAGTTAAAGATACGCAGTATTTT. It specifies CSVLRRTLAGVKDTQYF.

The rearrangement joins TRBV19 to TRBJ1-1, with unresolved D. Germline values: CDR1 LNHDA, CDR2 SQIVND (reference sequence). V lost 5 bases to trimming and J lost 3 bases, with 7 bases between them. This CDR3 is 12 amino acids long. The CDR3 DNA sequence: TGTGCCAGTAGTCGGGATTACACTGAAGCTTTCTTT. The encoded protein is CASSRDYTEAFF.

The chain joins TRBV7-9 to TRBJ1-1; D is ambiguous. This CDR3 has 15 amino acids. Germline V CDR1 and CDR2: SEHNR, FQNEAQ (reference sequence). Trimming cost V 1 base and J 1 base, with 10 bases left between them. The CDR3 DNA reads as TGTGCCAGCAGCTTAGGGGTCCCAGGGAACACTGAAGCTTTCTTT. Translation: CASSLGVPGNTEAFF.

V is TRBV5-4 and J is TRBJ2-3; D gene ambiguous. The germline gives CDR1 SGHNT, CDR2 YYREEE (reference sequence). This CDR3 region has 13 residues. V was trimmed by 7 bases and J by 6 bases, leaving 15 bases between them. The DNA for the CDR3 is TGTGCCAGCCGCCCCAAATTCGGGGATACGCAGTATTTT. Translating it yields CASRPKFGDTQYF.

This chain uses TRBV6-5 with TRBJ2-2, with D possibly matching TRBD2 (6 bases). The CDR3 consists of 15 residues. The V gene lost 2 bases and the J gene lost 6 bases, with 13 bases spanning the gap. Germline CDR1 is MNHEY and CDR2 is SVGAGI. DNA of the CDR3: TGTGCCAGCAGTTACGGGGTGGGGGGTCCCGGGGAGCTGTTTTTT. Protein sequence: CASSYGVGGPGELFF.

Comments on this clone: The CDR3 does not end in the conserved phenylalanine or tryptophan, so this is likely a read error. This chain joins TRBV6-5 and TRBJ1-1; possibly TRBD1 for D (5 bases). V was pared by 2 bases and J by 7 bases, with 17 bases between. This CDR3 region has 15 residues. Germline CDR1 is MNHEY and CDR2 is SVGAGI. The CDR3 nucleotides are TGTGCCAGCAGTTACCAAGGGGCGCTCTCGGTTGAAGCTTTCTCT. Translating it yields CASSYQGALSVEAFS.

The V and J genes are TRBV7-2 and TRBJ2-3; no reliable D call. The CDR3 runs 15 residues. CDR1 and CDR2 from the germline V gene are SGHTA and FQGNSA. Trimming stripped 4 bases from V and 2 bases from J, with 13 bases between. CDR3 loop: CASSSSVRVTDTQYF. The CDR3 DNA sequence: TGTGCCAGCAGCTCTTCAGTCCGGGTCACAGATACGCAGTATTTT.

The V call is TRBV5-6, the J call TRBJ1-2; 7 bases are shared with TRBD1. The length of the CDR3 is 14 residues. CDR1 and CDR2 (germline): SGHDT, YYEEEE. The V segment lost 2 bases and the J segment 7 bases; nucleotides outside the gene matches: 8. CDR3 coding DNA: TGTGCCAGCAGCTTCGGGCAGGGGGTCGGTGGCTACACCTTC. As protein: CASSFGQGVGGYTF.

The chain recombines TRBV27 with TRBJ1-2; D unresolved. Per germline, CDR1 MNHEY and CDR2 SMNVEV (reference sequence). V was cut by 11 bases and J by 10 bases, with 23 bases left in between. The CDR3 runs to 13 residues. In nucleotides, the CDR3 is TGTGCCCCCGCCGAGCGCCCCCCGAGCCACTACACCTTC. It is translated as CAPAERPPSHYTF.

J is TRBJ2-5 and V is TRBV6-1, with D possibly matching TRBD2 (6 bases). The CDR3 has 14 amino acids. From germline, CDR1 is MNHNS and CDR2 SASEGT. Trimming took off 4 bases at V and 5 bases at J, with 14 bases between the two ends. The CDR3 protein is CASSGTGDLETQYF. CDR3 DNA sequence: TGTGCCAGCAGTGGGACGGGGGATCTTGAGACCCAGTACTTC.

This clone was detected only once. The V gene is TRBV7-2, the J gene TRBJ2-7; D call uncertain. V was shortened by 5 bases and J by 2 bases, with 16 bases between the two germline ends. CDR1 is SGHTA and CDR2 is FQGNSA in the germline V gene. The CDR3 covers 15 residues. The DNA of the CDR3 is TGTGCCAGCAGCCGAACGCTCACTGGAGCCTACGAGCAGTACTTC. This encodes CASSRTLTGAYEQYF. The full variable domain, with the rest looked up from reference TRBV7-2 and TRBJ2-7, is GAGVSQSPSNKVTEKGKDVELRCDPISGHTALYWYRQSLGQGLEFLIYFQGNSAPDKSGLPSDRFSAERTGGSVSTLTIQRTQQEDSAVYLCASSRTLTGAYEQYFGPGTRLTVT.